The subject of this entry is one T cell receptor beta chain. Its antigen remains unidentified. The data were produced by immunoSEQ multiplex PCR, yet TCRdb's version contains in-frame clones alone and is incomplete. The profile covers 15,000 to 20,000 clones, with more than 85% appearing a single time and roughly 7.2% taken by the ten largest. The entry originates in a study of OX40 agonist ivuxolimab in advanced cancers. Findings and limits, study-wide: CD8+ T cells averaged more expanded clones than CD4+.

Germline-derived CDR1 and CDR2 are SQVTM and ANQGSEA. V lost 6 bases, J lost 2 bases, and 10 bases lay in between. The CDR3 has 12 residues. The rearrangement joins TRBV29-1 to TRBJ1-1; D may be TRBD1 (5 bases). Material: CD4+ or CD8+ T cells sorted from blood, obtained in a trial of the OX40 agonist ivuxolimab. This receptor was obtained from an adult with an advanced solid tumor such as melanoma, head and neck, liver or kidney cancer. The CDR3 here is CSVETANTEAFF. The DNA for the CDR3 is TGCAGCGTAGAGACAGCAAACACTGAAGCTTTCTTT.